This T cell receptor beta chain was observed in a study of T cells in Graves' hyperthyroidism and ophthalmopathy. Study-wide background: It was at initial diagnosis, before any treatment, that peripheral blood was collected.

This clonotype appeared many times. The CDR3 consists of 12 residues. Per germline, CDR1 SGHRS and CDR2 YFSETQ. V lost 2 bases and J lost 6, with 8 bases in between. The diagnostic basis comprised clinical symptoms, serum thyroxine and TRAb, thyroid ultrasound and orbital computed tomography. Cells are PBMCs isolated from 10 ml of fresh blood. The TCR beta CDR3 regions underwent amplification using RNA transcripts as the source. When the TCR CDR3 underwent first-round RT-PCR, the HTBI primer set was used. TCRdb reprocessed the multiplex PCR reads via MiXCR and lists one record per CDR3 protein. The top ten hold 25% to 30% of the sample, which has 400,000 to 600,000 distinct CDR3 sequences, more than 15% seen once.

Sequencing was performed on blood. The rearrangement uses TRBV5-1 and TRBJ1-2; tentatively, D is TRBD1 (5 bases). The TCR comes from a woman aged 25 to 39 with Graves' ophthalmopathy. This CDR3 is CASSLAGNGYTF. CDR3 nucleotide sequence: TGCGCCAGCAGCTTAGCAGGGAATGGCTACACCTTC.